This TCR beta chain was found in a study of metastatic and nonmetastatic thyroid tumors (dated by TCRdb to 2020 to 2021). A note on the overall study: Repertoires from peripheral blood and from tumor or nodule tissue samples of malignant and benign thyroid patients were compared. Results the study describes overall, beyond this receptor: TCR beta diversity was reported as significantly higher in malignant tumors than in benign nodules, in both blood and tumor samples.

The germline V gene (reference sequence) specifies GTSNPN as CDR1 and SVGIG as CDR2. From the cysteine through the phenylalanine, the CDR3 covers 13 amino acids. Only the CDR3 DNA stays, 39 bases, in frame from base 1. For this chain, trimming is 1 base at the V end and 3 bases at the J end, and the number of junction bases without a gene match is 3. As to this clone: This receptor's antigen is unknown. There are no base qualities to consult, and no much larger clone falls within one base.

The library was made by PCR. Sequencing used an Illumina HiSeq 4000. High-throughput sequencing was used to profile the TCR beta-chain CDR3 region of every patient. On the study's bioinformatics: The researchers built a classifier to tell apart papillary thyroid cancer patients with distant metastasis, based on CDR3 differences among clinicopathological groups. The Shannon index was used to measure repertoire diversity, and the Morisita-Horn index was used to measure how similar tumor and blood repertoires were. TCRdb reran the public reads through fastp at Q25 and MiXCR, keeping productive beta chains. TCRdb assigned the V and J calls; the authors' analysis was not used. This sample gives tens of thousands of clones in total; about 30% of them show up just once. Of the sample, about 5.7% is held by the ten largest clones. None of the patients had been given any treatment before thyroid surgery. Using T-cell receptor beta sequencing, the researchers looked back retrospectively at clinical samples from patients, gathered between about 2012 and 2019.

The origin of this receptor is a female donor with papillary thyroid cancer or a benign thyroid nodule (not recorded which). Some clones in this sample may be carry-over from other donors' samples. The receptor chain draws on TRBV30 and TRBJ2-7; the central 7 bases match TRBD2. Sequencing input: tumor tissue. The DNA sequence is TGTGCCTGGAGTGCCCCTAGCGGCTACGAGCAGTACTTC. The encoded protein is CAWSAPSGYEQYF.